This entry lists 23 T cell receptor beta chains sequenced from one sample in a study of OX40 agonist ivuxolimab in advanced cancers. The method was immunoSEQ multiplex PCR; TCRdb's version includes in-frame clones alone and lacks a portion of them. This sample carries about 70,000 clones, approximately 90% of them seen once, and the ten largest clones take roughly 1%. The source was CD4+ or CD8+ T cells sorted from blood, collected in a trial of the OX40 agonist ivuxolimab. These receptor sequences come from an adult with an advanced solid tumor such as melanoma, head and neck, liver or kidney cancer.

The chain has TRBV5-1 and TRBJ2-3, with 7 bases matching TRBD1. Germline loops: CDR1 SGHRS, CDR2 YFSETQ. CDR3 length: 14 amino acids. J lost 2 bases, V lost 4 bases, and 4 bases had no gene match. CDR3 DNA sequence: TGCGCCAGCAGCCAGGACAGGTTCACAGATACGCAGTATTTT. This gives the protein CASSQDRFTDTQYF.

The rearrangement uses TRBV6-6 and TRBJ1-2; a weak D match, TRBD1 (5 bases). Germline V gene sequence: CDR1 MNHNY, CDR2 SVGAGI (reference sequence). Trimming shortened V by 2 bases and J by 5 bases, and 6 bases separated the two germline ends. The CDR3 is made up of 12 amino acids. In DNA, the CDR3 is TGTGCCAGCAGTTACAAGGGGTATGGCTACACCTTC. It codes for CASSYKGYGYTF.

The J gene is TRBJ1-6, the V gene TRBV2, with TRBD1 as a possible D gene (5 bases). The V gene's germline CDR1 is SNHLY and CDR2 FYNNEI. The CDR3 runs 14 residues. With 4 bases removed from V and 7 bases from J, the gap between germline ends came to 11 bases. The CDR3 DNA reads TGTGCCAGCAGTGTAAACAAGGGGAATTCACCCCTCCACTTT. Translating gives CASSVNKGNSPLHF. Using reference TRBV2 and TRBJ1-6 for the parts outside the CDR3, the full variable domain is EPEVTQTPSHQVTQMGQEVILRCVPISNHLYFYWYRQILGQKVEFLVSFYNNEISEKSEIFDDQFSVERPDGSNFTLKIRSTKLEDSAMYFCASSVNKGNSPLHFGNGTRLTVT.

The rearrangement joins TRBV10-1 to TRBJ2-1, with TRBD2 as a possible D gene (6 bases). Germline CDR1 and CDR2: WNHNN and SYGVQD (reference sequence). The V gene lost 3 bases and the J gene lost 3 bases, with 12 bases spanning the gap. This CDR3 comprises 15 residues. CDR3 sequence (DNA): TGCGCCAGCAGTGAACCGGGGGAGCACTACAATGAGCAGTTCTTC. It encodes CASSEPGEHYNEQFF.

CDR3 protein: CASSGRQGMYGGELFF. Written as DNA, the CDR3 is TGTGCCAGCAGCGGTAGACAGGGGATGTATGGCGGGGAGCTGTTTTTT. This chain joins TRBV5-4 and TRBJ2-2, with 8 bases aligning to TRBD1. This CDR3 region has 16 residues. V trimming: 4 bases; J trimming: 7 bases; junction bases outside the gene matches: 12. Germline values: CDR1 SGHNT, CDR2 YYREEE (reference sequence). The entire variable domain, with the rest obtained from reference TRBV5-4 and TRBJ2-2, is as follows: ETGVTQSPTHLIKTRGQQVTLRCSSQSGHNTVSWYQQALGQGPQFIFQYYREEENGRGNFPPRFSGLQFPNYSSELNVNALELDDSALYLCASSGRQGMYGGELFFGEGSRLTVL.

Notes on this clone: Sequence at one end of the junction differs from germline and may be a read error. The chain couples TRBV11-2 to TRBJ1-5, with D maybe TRBD1 (5 bases). This CDR3 has 16 amino acids. Germline V gene lookup returns CDR1 SGHAT and CDR2 FQNNGV. The CDR3 protein is CASSLDSQTVNQPQHF. For the CDR3, the DNA is TGTGCCAGCAGCTTAGACAGTCAGACAGTCAATCAACCCCAGCATTTT.

The chain has TRBV30 and TRBJ2-5, with a tentative D call TRBD2 (6 bases). CDR1 and CDR2 (germline): GTSNPN, SVGIG (reference sequence). Trimming stripped 1 base from V and 4 bases from J, with 16 bases between. CDR3 length: 15 amino acids. CDR3 sequence reads: CAWSATRGRVETQYF. The CDR3 coding sequence is TGTGCCTGGAGTGCGACGCGGGGTAGGGTAGAGACCCAGTACTTC.

This clone showed up just once. The rearrangement links TRBV11-2 to TRBJ1-6; D is undetermined. V lost 0 bases to trimming and J lost 2 bases, with 17 bases between them. This CDR3 is built from 19 residues. Looked up from germline, CDR1 is SGHAT and CDR2 is FQNNGV. The CDR3 sequence: CASSLDLLSSATYNSPLHF. The CDR3 nucleotides read TGTGCCAGCAGCTTAGATCTTTTAAGCTCGGCCACCTATAATTCACCCCTCCACTTT.

V and J are TRBV30 and TRBJ2-6; D not resolved. There are 12 residues in the CDR3. CDR1 and CDR2 from the germline V gene are GTSNPN and SVGIG (reference sequence). The V end was cut by 5 bases, the J end by 2 bases, with 4 bases between. The CDR3: CAWLTGANVLTF. DNA for the CDR3: TGTGCCTGGCTAACTGGGGCCAACGTCCTGACTTTC.

The chain is built from TRBV19 and TRBJ1-2; the match to TRBD1 covers 10 bases. The CDR3 has 14 amino acids. The trim removed 7 bases at V and 2 bases at J, leaving 4 bases unmatched. Germline assignment: CDR1 LNHDA and CDR2 SQIVND (reference sequence). CDR3 protein: CASIPGQGNYGYTF. The CDR3 DNA reads as TGTGCCAGTATCCCGGGACAGGGGAACTATGGCTACACCTTC.

This chain uses TRBV6-1 with TRBJ1-1; D perhaps matches TRBD1 (5 bases). CDR3 length equals 16 residues. Germline CDR1 and CDR2: MNHNS and SASEGT. V was pared by 3 bases and J by 0 bases, with 14 bases between. In DNA form, the CDR3 reads TGTGCCAGCAGTGACCAAAGGGGCAGTTTGAACACTGAAGCTTTCTTT. Translated: CASSDQRGSLNTEAFF.

The CDR3 loop is CAWSLDIFNQPQHF. The CDR3, as DNA: TGTGCCTGGTCCCTTGACATCTTCAATCAGCCCCAGCATTTT. The rearrangement joins TRBV30 to TRBJ1-5; D unresolved. Germline V gene lookup returns CDR1 GTSNPN and CDR2 SVGIG (reference sequence). V was trimmed by 5 bases and J by 3 bases, leaving 14 bases between them. CDR3 length: 14 amino acids.

The chain recombines TRBV6-5 with TRBJ1-1, with D uncertain. V shed 9 bases and J shed 1 base, with 18 bases lying between them. The CDR3 has 15 amino acids. Per germline, CDR1 MNHEY and CDR2 SVGAGI. Here the CDR3 reads CARSRRISPNTEAFF. The CDR3 DNA sequence: TGTGCCAGGAGCCGGAGAATCTCGCCGAACACTGAAGCTTTCTTT.

As DNA, the CDR3 is TGTGCCAGCAGCTCTAGAGGCACGGCTTCACCCCTCCACTTT. It encodes CASSSRGTASPLHF. This sequence joins TRBV11-1 and TRBJ1-6; D gene ambiguous. The CDR3 spans 14 residues. V was pared by 4 bases and J by 9 bases, with 13 bases between. Germline V lookup: CDR1 SGHAT, CDR2 FQDESV (reference sequence).

The chain is built from TRBV5-1 and TRBJ2-1; TRBD1 agrees at 9 bases. Germline V CDR1 and CDR2: SGHRS, YFSETQ. The V segment lost 4 bases and the J segment 6 bases; nucleotides outside the gene matches: 11. The CDR3 spans 16 residues. CDR3: CASSEFRTGVPNEQFF. CDR3 coding DNA: TGCGCCAGCAGCGAATTCCGGACAGGGGTACCCAATGAGCAGTTCTTC.

The chain employs TRBV25-1 and TRBJ1-1; TRBD1 matches at 11 bases. The germline V gene has CDR1 MGHDK and CDR2 SYGVNS. V shed 6 bases and J 8 bases; nucleotides not matched to a gene: 2. The CDR3 length is 12 residues. The CDR3, as DNA: TGTGCCAGCAGGGACAGGGGGCGGGAAGCTTTCTTT. Its translation: CASRDRGREAFF.

This clone was counted once. The CDR3 sequence is CASSLGRNGNEKLFF. CDR3 coding DNA: TGTGCCAGCAGCTTAGGGCGTAACGGGAATGAAAAACTGTTTTTT. This sequence joins TRBV7-9 and TRBJ1-4; D remains unclear. The ends were cut back, 1 base at V and 5 bases at J, with 11 bases in the middle. Per germline, CDR1 SEHNR and CDR2 FQNEAQ (reference sequence). The CDR3 extends over 15 amino acids.

The V gene is TRBV5-4, the J gene TRBJ1-4, with D uncertain. Deletions cut 1 base from V and 0 bases from J, with 10 bases between. CDR3 size: 16 residues. Germline lookup yields CDR1 SGHNT and CDR2 YYREEE (reference sequence). The CDR3 loop is CASSLTQQSTNEKLFF. Here the CDR3 DNA reads TGTGCCAGCAGCTTGACCCAGCAGTCAACTAATGAAAAACTGTTTTTT.

V usage is TRBV10-3 and J usage is TRBJ2-3; D is perhaps TRBD1 (5 bases). The germline V and J ends were trimmed by 6 bases and 0 bases, with 13 bases remaining between them. This CDR3 is built from 15 residues. From germline, CDR1 is ENHRY and CDR2 SYGVKD. CDR3 protein: CAISRTTTSTDTQYF. The CDR3 nucleotides are TGTGCCATCAGCAGGACAACAACTAGCACAGATACGCAGTATTTT.

CDR3: CASTWSPGGELFF. CDR3 nucleotides: TGTGCCAGCACCTGGTCCCCAGGGGGGGAGCTGTTTTTT. V and J are TRBV5-6 and TRBJ2-2, with a tentative D call TRBD1 (5 bases). Trimming took off 6 bases at V and 8 bases at J, with 14 bases between the two ends. The CDR3 sequence is 13 residues long. Germline V gene data show CDR1 as SGHDT and CDR2 as YYEEEE.

This chain connects TRBV4-1 to TRBJ1-3, with D unresolved. The V end lost 4 bases, the J end lost 7 bases, and 23 bases lay between the germline ends. The CDR3 has 17 residues. Germline assignment: CDR1 MGHRA and CDR2 YSYEKL. CDR3 sequence reads: CASSPKPESSSWNTIYF. CDR3 DNA sequence: TGCGCCAGCAGCCCCAAGCCTGAGTCCTCGTCATGGAACACCATATATTTT.

V gene TRBV7-9 combines with J gene TRBJ2-1, with 12 bases that match TRBD2. The CDR3 has 16 residues. The trim removed 5 bases at V and 6 bases at J, leaving 8 bases unmatched. Germline assignment: CDR1 SEHNR and CDR2 FQNEAQ (reference sequence). The CDR3 here is CASSVGSSGGANEQFF. The CDR3 DNA reads as TGTGCCAGCAGCGTTGGCTCTAGCGGGGGGGCCAATGAGCAGTTCTTC.

The sample holds one count of this clone. The rearrangement uses TRBV7-8 and TRBJ2-4; weak D call: TRBD1 (6 bases). Trimming left V 4 bases short and J 0 bases short, with 13 bases between. This CDR3 has 16 residues. Germline CDR1 and CDR2: SGHVS and FQNEAQ. The CDR3 loop is CASSSVGGLAKNIQYF. CDR3 coding DNA: TGTGCCAGCAGCTCCGTAGGGGGTTTAGCCAAAAACATTCAGTACTTC.